This T cell receptor (beta chain) was found in a study of long-term antiretroviral therapy in people with HIV. The immunoSEQ assay was v3.0, run at survey level. Sequencing used immunoSEQ multiplex PCR; TCRdb keeps in-frame clones, though not all of them. The sample has 44,000 or so clones, about 95% seen once. Each specimen consisted of roughly 1-10 million cryopreserved PBMC prior to extraction of DNA. The specimen was unsorted PBMCs, collected 3.7 years after starting antiretroviral therapy. The receptor's source is a woman aged 50 to 60 with HIV.

For the CDR3, the DNA is TGTGCCAGCAGACGGCGCACCGGGGAGCTGTTTTTT. It codes for CASRRRTGELFF. V and J are TRBV2 and TRBJ2-2; D remains unclear. The CDR3 is 12 residues long. Germline V gives CDR1 SNHLY, CDR2 FYNNEI. The ends were cut back, 6 bases at V and 4 bases at J, with 6 bases in the middle. Together with reference TRBV2 and TRBJ2-2, the CDR3 gives the full variable domain: EPEVTQTPSHQVTQMGQEVILRCVPISNHLYFYWYRQILGQKVEFLVSFYNNEISEKSEIFDDQFSVERPDGSNFTLKIRSTKLEDSAMYFCASRRRTGELFFGEGSRLTVL.